Listed below are T cell receptor beta chains from one sample, sequenced in a study of T cells in lung cancer brain metastases. Profiled with immunoSEQ multiplex PCR; TCRdb holds only in-frame clones, not every one. The repertoire has 5,000 to 6,500 clones, over 65% of them found once; the top ten carry over 5%. The sample taken for sequencing was tumor tissue from a brain metastasis. The source is a man aged 45 to 65 with non-small cell lung cancer that had spread to the brain. Each CDR3 is given with its conserved first and last residue. A D gene is named only where the DNA matches it firmly. Clone sizes are given selectively: once, few, many, or a class where the clone is expanded.

cdr3_length | j_call | d_call | v_call | clone_size | cdr3_aa | cdr3_nt
12 | TRBJ1-1 | . | TRBV11-2 | . | CASSLENTEAFF | TGTGCCAGCAGCTTAGAGAACACTGAAGCTTTCTTT
17 | TRBJ1-1 | . | TRBV27 | . | CASSGLRGRGHDTEAFF | TGTGCCAGCAGTGGCCTTCGGGGGAGGGGTCATGACACTGAAGCTTTCTTT
16 | TRBJ2-1 | TRBD2 | TRBV7-2 | . | CASSLVGGASYNEQFF | TGTGCCAGCAGCTTAGTCGGGGGGGCGTCCTACAATGAGCAGTTCTTC
13 | TRBJ1-5 | . | TRBV30 | . | CAWSTRVNQPQHF | TGTGCCTGGAGTACCAGGGTCAATCAGCCCCAGCATTTT
13 | TRBJ1-4 | . | TRBV9 | . | CASGRTGTEKLFF | TGTGCCAGCGGACGCACAGGGACCGAAAAACTGTTTTTT
15 | TRBJ1-1 | TRBD1 | TRBV5-1 | . | CASSLGDRMNTEAFF | TGCGCCAGCAGCCTGGGGGACAGAATGAACACTGAAGCTTTCTTT
14 | TRBJ1-1 | . | TRBV14 | once | CASSDGTLVTEAFF | TGTGCCAGCAGTGACGGGACTTTGGTCACTGAAGCTTTCTTT
13 | TRBJ1-1 | . | TRBV18 | . | CASRGGMNTEAFF | TGTGCCAGCAGGGGGGGCATGAACACTGAAGCTTTCTTT
13 | TRBJ2-7 | . | TRBV27 | . | CASSPTDSYEQYF | TGTGCCAGCAGTCCGACAGACTCCTACGAGCAGTACTTC
15 | TRBJ1-1 | . | TRBV15 | . | CATSGRTVMNTEAFF | TGTGCCACCAGCGGGAGGACAGTGATGAACACTGAAGCTTTCTTT
13 | TRBJ1-1 | . | TRBV7-2 | . | CASSSQRNTEAFF | TGTGCCAGCAGCTCCCAGCGGAACACTGAAGCTTTCTTT
15 | TRBJ2-7 | TRBD1 | TRBV5-1 | . | CASSLGQGTSYEQYF | TGCGCCAGCAGCTTGGGACAGGGAACTTCCTACGAGCAGTACTTC
14 | TRBJ2-1 | TRBD1 | TRBV4-2 | few | CASSQPQGDNEQFF | TGTGCCAGCAGCCAACCCCAGGGGGACAATGAGCAGTTCTTC
14 | TRBJ1-2 | TRBD1 | TRBV30 | . | CAWTPGQGNYGYTF | TGTGCCTGGACACCGGGACAGGGAAACTATGGCTACACCTTC
12 | TRBJ2-7 | . | TRBV7-9 | . | CASSSYIYEQYF | TGTGCCAGCAGCTCTTATATCTACGAGCAGTACTTC
14 | TRBJ2-7 | TRBD2 | TRBV5-5 | . | CASSLGGGSYEQYF | TGTGCCAGCAGCTTGGGCGGGGGCTCCTACGAGCAGTACTTC
15 | TRBJ2-2 | TRBD1 | TRBV11-2 | . | CASRSRDRNTGELFF | TGTGCCAGCAGATCAAGGGACAGGAACACCGGGGAGCTGTTTTTT
16 | TRBJ1-3 | . | TRBV9 | . | CASSRGASLSGNTIYF | TGTGCCAGCAGCAGAGGCGCATCACTCTCTGGAAACACCATATATTTT
14 | TRBJ1-5 | . | TRBV7-9 | once | CASSFGPSNQPQHF | TGTGCCAGCAGCTTTGGTCCTAGCAATCAGCCCCAGCATTTT
13 | TRBJ1-2 | . | TRBV7-8 | once | CASSLAGSGSYTF | TGTGCCAGCAGCTTAGCGGGGTCGGGCAGCTACACCTTC
15 | TRBJ1-1 | TRBD1 | TRBV6-5 | . | CASSYTTGVGSEAFF | TGTGCCAGCAGTTATACGACAGGGGTGGGGTCAGAAGCTTTCTTT
15 | TRBJ2-7 | TRBD1 | TRBV18 | few | CASSPTGTAHYEQYF | TGTGCCAGCTCACCAACCGGGACAGCTCACTACGAGCAGTACTTC
14 | TRBJ2-1 | . | TRBV14 | . | CASSLQQTSNEQFF | TGTGCCAGCAGCTTACAACAGACCTCCAATGAGCAGTTCTTC
14 | TRBJ1-1 | . | TRBV7-9 | . | CASSSNSGGTEAFF | TGTGCCAGCAGCTCAAACTCAGGAGGCACTGAAGCTTTCTTT
15 | TRBJ2-1 | . | TRBV19 | . | CASSIMGLLYNEQFF | TGTGCCAGTAGTATAATGGGCCTCCTATACAATGAGCAGTTCTTC
13 | TRBJ2-5 | . | TRBV7-7 | . | CASSSRPQETQYF | TGTGCCAGCAGCTCTCGACCACAAGAGACCCAGTACTTC
14 | TRBJ1-6 | . | TRBV10-3 | few | CAISDADYNSPLHF | TGTGCCATCAGTGATGCGGATTATAATTCACCCCTCCACTTT
15 | TRBJ1-6 | . | TRBV14 | . | CASSPLWGEGSPLHF | TGTGCCAGCAGCCCCTTATGGGGGGAAGGATCACCCCTCCACTTT